This T cell receptor (beta chain) is from a study of OX40 agonist ivuxolimab in advanced cancers. Across the study: Ivuxolimab was delivered to patients intravenously every 2 weeks at doses spanning 0.01 to 10 mg/kg. Study-level points and caveats: Partial responders treated at 0.1-3.0 mg/kg exhibited clonal expansion among the lowest measured. More expanded clones were found, on average, in CD8+ than in CD4+ T cells.

The repertoire was sequenced with immunoSEQ multiplex PCR; TCRdb's copy has only in-frame clones and lacks some. Among some 21,000 clones listed, roughly 71% were seen once. Remarks on this clone: Its antigen is currently unknown.

Baseline, cycle 4 day 1, and cycle 7 day 1 were the blood sampling points. V dropped 5 bases and J dropped 4 bases, with 9 bases sitting between them. The germline gives CDR1 MNHNS, CDR2 SASEGT. This CDR3 has 12 residues. The V gene is TRBV6-1, the J gene TRBJ2-7, with D unresolved. This TCR was sampled from an adult with an advanced solid tumor such as melanoma, head and neck, liver or kidney cancer. Sample: CD4+ or CD8+ T cells sorted from blood, taken in a trial of the OX40 agonist ivuxolimab. CDR3 in DNA: TGTGCCAGCAGTCCCTCCACTTACGAGCAGTACTTC. It encodes CASSPSTYEQYF.